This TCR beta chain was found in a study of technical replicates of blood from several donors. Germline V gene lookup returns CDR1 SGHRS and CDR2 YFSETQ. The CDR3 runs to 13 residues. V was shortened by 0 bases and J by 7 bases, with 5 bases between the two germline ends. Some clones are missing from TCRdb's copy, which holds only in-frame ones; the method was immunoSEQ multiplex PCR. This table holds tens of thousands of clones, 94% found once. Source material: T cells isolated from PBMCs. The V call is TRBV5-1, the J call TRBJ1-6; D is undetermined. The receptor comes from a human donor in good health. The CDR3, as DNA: TGCGCCAGCAGCTTGGCCGAGAATTCACCCCTCCACTTT. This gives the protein CASSLAENSPLHF.